These 25 T cell receptor beta chains share one sample of origin, sequenced in a study of Ad26.COV2.S vaccination and SARS-CoV-2 variants. As for treatment: roughly 20 received Ad26.COV2.S at low or high dose, single or two shots; about 5 received placebo; per-sample allocation not given. Day 63 after the first vaccine or placebo injection was the time point for sampling. The assay was immunoSEQ multiplex PCR, and TCRdb's table has in-frame clones only and misses some. The sample consists of over 200,000 clones, around nine tenths of them appearing once. Sequences were derived from peripheral blood, sampled in a trial of Ad26.COV2.S vaccine versus placebo. Receptors originate from a person between 18 and 60 years old who received the Ad26.COV2.S COVID-19 vaccine or a placebo.

This sequence joins TRBV7-3 and TRBJ2-1; 7 bases are shared with TRBD2. CDR1 SGHTA and CDR2 FQGTGA come from the germline V gene. This CDR3 comprises 15 residues. The trim removed 1 base at V and 4 bases at J, leaving 4 bases unmatched. CDR3 DNA sequence: TGTGCCAGCAGCTTAATACTAGCGTCGTACAATGAGCAGTTCTTC. This gives the protein CASSLILASYNEQFF.

This clone was recorded only once. This chain links TRBV3-1 (or the pseudogene TRBV3-2) with TRBJ2-6; D ambiguous. V lost 3 bases and J lost 1, with 10 bases in between. CDR1 LGHDT and CDR2 YNNKEL come from the germline V gene (reference sequence). The CDR3 runs 16 residues. CDR3 nucleotides: TGTGCCAGCAGCCACACGGTGGTGTCTGGGGCCAACGTCCTGACTTTC. This codes for CASSHTVVSGANVLTF.

This clone was recorded a few times. The chain has TRBV19 and TRBJ1-5; D gene ambiguous. The length of the CDR3 is 17 residues. In germline, CDR1 is LNHDA, CDR2 SQIVND (reference sequence). V was trimmed by 6 bases and J by 0 bases, leaving 18 bases between them. CDR3 in amino acids: CASRLSTREYSNQPQHF. The CDR3 bases are TGTGCCAGTAGACTTAGCACGAGGGAGTATAGCAATCAGCCCCAGCATTTT.

This chain links TRBV20-1 with TRBJ1-1; D uncertain. The germline gives CDR1 DFQATT, CDR2 SNEGSKA (reference sequence). The CDR3 is 11 amino acids. V dropped 3 bases and J dropped 11 bases, with 13 bases sitting between them. CDR3 residues: CSASQTPGAFF. The CDR3, as DNA: TGCAGTGCTAGTCAGACCCCCGGGGCTTTCTTT.

This clone was seen only once. The chain combines TRBV12-5 with TRBJ1-1, with TRBD1 identical over 8 bases. The V gene's germline CDR1 is LGHNT and CDR2 FRNRAP. The CDR3 sequence is 12 residues long. V was pared by 5 bases and J by 10 bases, with 6 bases of the junction left unmatched. The CDR3 DNA reads as TGTGCTAGTGGTGATCAGGGGGCTCGAGCTTTCTTT. Translation: CASGDQGARAFF.

The chain employs TRBV7-3 and TRBJ2-1; TRBD2 aligns across 7 bases. CDR1 is SGHTA, CDR2 FQGTGA, per germline. With V trimmed by 5 bases and J by 8 bases, 9 bases remained unmatched. CDR3 length: 14 amino acids. CDR3 sequence reads: CASSARDYFDEQFF. CDR3 coding DNA: TGTGCCAGCAGCGCCCGGGACTATTTCGATGAGCAGTTCTTC.

The rearrangement uses TRBV3-1 (or the pseudogene TRBV3-2) and TRBJ2-7; no reliable D call. The length of the CDR3 is 13 residues. The germline V gene encodes CDR1 LGHDT and CDR2 YNNKEL (reference sequence). V lost 1 base and J 10 bases, leaving 14 bases between the germline ends. CDR3 protein: CASSQVLHPAQYF. CDR3 nucleotides: TGTGCCAGCAGCCAAGTGCTCCATCCAGCCCAGTACTTC.

The CDR3 spells CASSPTTGGGEQFF. Written as DNA, the CDR3 is TGTGCCAGCTCACCAACGACGGGAGGCGGTGAGCAGTTCTTC. The rearrangement joins TRBV18 to TRBJ2-1; TRBD2 matches at 7 bases. There are 14 residues in the CDR3. Germline V lookup: CDR1 KGHSH, CDR2 LQKENI. The J segment lost 9 bases and the V segment lost 2 bases, leaving 7 bases of the junction unmatched.

This clone has more than one count but fewer than ten. The chain uses TRBV7-2 and TRBJ1-1; 7 bases align to TRBD1. Germline CDR1 SGHTA, CDR2 FQGNSA. This CDR3 region has 17 residues. Losses at the gene ends were 6 bases for V and 10 bases for J; bases not matched to a gene: 23. The CDR3 DNA sequence: TGTGCCAGCAGTCCCATACCCGAAACAGGGGCGCGGAAGGGAGCTTTCTTT. Protein product: CASSPIPETGARKGAFF. The complete variable domain, with remaining parts taken from reference TRBV7-2 and TRBJ1-1, reads GAGVSQSPSNKVTEKGKDVELRCDPISGHTALYWYRQSLGQGLEFLIYFQGNSAPDKSGLPSDRFSAERTGGSVSTLTIQRTQQEDSAVYLCASSPIPETGARKGAFFGQGTRLTVV.

The genes are TRBV6-2 or TRBV6-3 and TRBJ2-4, with 9 bases that match TRBD1. The V gene end was trimmed by 2 bases and the J gene end by 1 base; junction bases not matched to a gene: 12. The CDR3 runs to 19 residues. CDR1 MNHEY and CDR2 SVGEGT come from the germline V gene. The CDR3: CASSYDGGTGGMAKNIQYF. In DNA form, the CDR3 reads TGTGCCAGCAGTTACGATGGGGGAACAGGGGGCATGGCCAAAAACATTCAGTACTTC.

V is TRBV15 and J is TRBJ1-4; D is ambiguous. V gave up 0 bases and J gave up 0 bases, with 5 bases separating them. The CDR3 length is 15 residues. CDR1 and CDR2 (germline): LNHNV, YYDKDF (reference sequence). CDR3 DNA: TGTGCCACCAGCAGAGAGGGAGCAACTAATGAAAAACTGTTTTTT. Amino acids: CATSREGATNEKLFF.

The chain has TRBV3-1 (or the pseudogene TRBV3-2) and TRBJ2-1; TRBD2 matches at 15 bases. This CDR3 has 17 residues. Germline CDR1 and CDR2: LGHDT and YNNKEL (reference sequence). Unmatched junction bases numbered 8, after V lost 6 bases and J lost 5 bases. CDR3 bases: TGTGCCAGCAGACGGGGGACTAGCGGGGGGCTCGACAATGAGCAGTTCTTC. It translates to CASRRGTSGGLDNEQFF.

As DNA, the CDR3 is TGCGCCAGCAGCTCCCAGGGGGCCGGGAACACTGAAGCTTTCTTT. Amino acid sequence: CASSSQGAGNTEAFF. V gene TRBV5-1 combines with J gene TRBJ1-1; 8 nucleotides line up with TRBD1. Trimming at V came to 3 bases and at J to 1 base, leaving 5 bases not matched to a gene. Germline CDR1 and CDR2: SGHRS and YFSETQ. This CDR3 is built from 15 residues.

This clone is a singleton in its sample. In DNA form, the CDR3 reads TGTGCCAGCAGTGAGGGCAGGGCCCTCAATCAGCCCCAGCATTTT. Amino acids: CASSEGRALNQPQHF. V is TRBV6-1 and J is TRBJ1-5, with D tentatively TRBD1 (5 bases). Germline V gene lookup returns CDR1 MNHNS and CDR2 SASEGT. The CDR3 is 15 amino acids. Trimming pared 3 bases from V and 3 bases from J, leaving 12 bases between.

J is TRBJ2-7 and V is TRBV5-4, with 7 bases identical to TRBD2. V lost 0 bases and J lost 6; bases outside the gene matches: 3. This CDR3 has 13 amino acids. In germline, CDR1 is SGHNT, CDR2 YYREEE (reference sequence). The DNA for the CDR3 is TGTGCCAGCAGCTTGGAACTAGCGCTCGAGCAGTACTTC. Its protein product is CASSLELALEQYF.

In this sample, this clone turned up a few times. The chain uses TRBV2 and TRBJ2-2; 9 bases map to TRBD1. The CDR3 has 18 amino acids. Germline CDR1 is SNHLY and CDR2 is FYNNEI. Trimming removed 7 bases from V and 0 bases from J; junction bases left unmatched: 12. The CDR3 region has the DNA TGTGCCAGCATCTTAAGCCGGGACAGGGCTACGAACACCGGGGAGCTGTTTTTT. This encodes CASILSRDRATNTGELFF.

This chain connects TRBV11-3 to TRBJ2-7; D gene uncertain. Trimming removed 5 bases from V and 1 base from J, with 12 bases in between. The CDR3 sequence is 14 residues long. CDR1 is SGHNT, CDR2 YENEEA, per germline. As DNA, the CDR3 is TGTGCCAGCAGCCCCACGGGTAAATCCTACGAGCAGTACTTC. This gives the protein CASSPTGKSYEQYF.

In its sample, this clone was seen a few times. The rearrangement links TRBV18 to TRBJ1-2; no reliable D call. Trimming removed 6 bases from V and 6 bases from J, with 20 bases in between. This CDR3 is 15 amino acids long. In germline, CDR1 is KGHSH, CDR2 LQKENI. The CDR3 sequence is CASSSLPQSRDGYTF. CDR3 nucleotides: TGTGCCAGCTCCTCACTTCCACAGTCTAGGGATGGCTACACCTTC. Looking up the rest from reference TRBV18 and TRBJ1-2 gives the full variable domain: NAGVMQNPRHLVRRRGQEARLRCSPMKGHSHVYWYRQLPEEGLKFMVYLQKENIIDESGMPKERFSAEFPKEGPSILRIQQVVRGDSAAYFCASSSLPQSRDGYTFGSGTRLTVV.

The CDR3 spells CASSPDSGGYGYTF. The CDR3 DNA reads TGTGCCAGCAGCCCGGATTCTGGGGGCTATGGCTACACCTTC. J is TRBJ1-2 and V is TRBV5-5; TRBD1 might be the D (5 bases). CDR1 is SGHKS, CDR2 YYEKEE, per germline (reference sequence). The CDR3 is 14 amino acids. V was clipped by 4 bases and J by 4 bases, with 14 bases between them.

The J gene is TRBJ2-5, the V gene TRBV20-1; D is uncertain. Trimming removed 3 bases at V and 2 bases at J, with 7 bases between. Germline assignment: CDR1 DFQATT and CDR2 SNEGSKA (reference sequence). The CDR3 extends over 12 amino acids. The CDR3 DNA reads TGCAGTGCTAGTGGTGGACAAGAGACCCAGTACTTC. Residues: CSASGGQETQYF.

This chain links TRBV28 with TRBJ2-5; tentatively, D is TRBD1 or TRBD2 (7 bases each). The CDR3 contains 15 residues. V lost 6 bases and J 5 bases, leaving 19 bases between the germline ends. Germline-derived CDR1 and CDR2 are MDHEN and SYDVKM. The CDR3, as DNA: TGTGCCAGCAGCCGATTCACAGGGGAGGGGGAGACCCAGTACTTC. Translated: CASSRFTGEGETQYF. The full variable domain, its missing parts supplied by reference TRBV28 and TRBJ2-5, is DVKVTQSSRYLVKRTGEKVFLECVQDMDHENMFWYRQDPGLGLRLIYFSYDVKMKEKGDIPEGYSVSREKKERFSLILESASTNQTSMYLCASSRFTGEGETQYFGPGTRLLVL.

This chain links TRBV4-3 with TRBJ2-2; 12 positions match TRBD2. The CDR3 is made up of 16 amino acids. Trimming took 1 base from V and 7 from J; bases not matched to a gene: 4. The germline CDR1 and CDR2 sequences are LGHNA and YSLEER. CDR3 coding DNA: TGCGCCAGCAGCCAAGGAGTGACTAGCGGGAGCGGGGAGCTGTTTTTT. Translated, it gives CASSQGVTSGSGELFF.

The V call is TRBV7-9, the J call TRBJ1-3, with TRBD1 as a possible D gene (5 bases). V was cut by 2 bases and J by 2 bases, with 10 bases left in between. This CDR3 is built from 15 residues. From germline, CDR1 is SEHNR and CDR2 FQNEAQ (reference sequence). CDR3 region: CASSLNPGTGNTIYF. The DNA for the CDR3 is TGTGCCAGCAGCTTAAATCCAGGGACTGGAAACACCATATATTTT.

The J gene is TRBJ2-5, the V gene TRBV4-2, with 8 bases aligning to TRBD2. The CDR3 consists of 16 residues. The germline V gene has CDR1 LGHNA and CDR2 YNFKEQ. The trim removed 2 bases at V and 2 bases at J, leaving 7 bases unmatched. CDR3 sequence reads: CASSQPGGGSQETQYF. The CDR3 DNA sequence: TGTGCCAGCAGCCAACCGGGCGGGGGGTCTCAAGAGACCCAGTACTTC.

The chain employs TRBV6-2 or TRBV6-3 and TRBJ2-2; 10 bases fit TRBD2. Germline loops: CDR1 MNHEY, CDR2 SVGEGT. The trim removed 4 bases at V and 7 bases at J, leaving 6 bases unmatched. The CDR3 spans 15 residues. CDR3 sequence (DNA): TGTGCCAGCAGTTTCAGCGGGGGGGATAGCGGGGAGCTGTTTTTT. This sequence encodes CASSFSGGDSGELFF.